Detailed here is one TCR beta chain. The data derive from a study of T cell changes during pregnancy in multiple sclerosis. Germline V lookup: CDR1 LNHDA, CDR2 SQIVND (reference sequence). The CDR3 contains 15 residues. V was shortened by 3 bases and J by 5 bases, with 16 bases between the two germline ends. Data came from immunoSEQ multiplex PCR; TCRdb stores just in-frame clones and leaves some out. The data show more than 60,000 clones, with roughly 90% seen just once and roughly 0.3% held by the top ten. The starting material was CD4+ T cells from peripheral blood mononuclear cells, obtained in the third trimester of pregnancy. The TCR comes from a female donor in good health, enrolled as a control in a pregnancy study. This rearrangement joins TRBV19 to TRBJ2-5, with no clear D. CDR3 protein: CASSIGAAIRETQYF. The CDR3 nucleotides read TGTGCCAGTAGTATCGGAGCAGCTATTAGGGAGACCCAGTACTTC.